The 23 T cell receptor beta chains below were found in one sample sequenced in a study of T-cell reconstitution after alpha-beta-depleted transplantation in children. Unique molecular identifiers tagged the TCRbeta library. TCRdb independently ran MiXCR on the PCR reads; one entry per CDR3 protein. In the table there are roughly 420,000 distinct CDR3 sequences, 15% to 20% of which are singletons. This specimen consisted of PBMCs, mostly from graft donor cells, obtained 360 days after TCRalphabeta/CD19-depleted stem cell transplant. Receptor source: a boy less than two years old who had a stem cell transplant for Wiskott-Aldrich syndrome, so the T cells may come from the graft donor.

Only a few counts were recorded for this clonotype. V is TRBV6-1 and J is TRBJ2-5, with D maybe TRBD2 (6 bases). CDR1 is MNHNS, CDR2 SASEGT, per germline. CDR3 length: 14 residues. The germline V and J ends were trimmed by 5 bases and 2 bases, with 12 bases remaining between them. CDR3 residues: CASSKRLEQETQYF. The CDR3 DNA reads as TGTGCCAGCAGTAAGCGACTAGAACAAGAGACCCAGTACTTC.

This rearrangement joins TRBV20-1 to TRBJ2-5; no clear D gene. V lost 5 bases, J lost 5 bases, and 15 bases lay in between. Per the germline V gene, CDR1 is DFQATT and CDR2 is SNEGSKA (reference sequence). This CDR3 comprises 13 residues. The CDR3 here is CSAPRSGGETQYF. As DNA, the CDR3 is TGCAGTGCTCCACGTTCGGGTGGGGAGACCCAGTACTTC.

This clonotype occurred a few times. V and J are TRBV5-1 and TRBJ1-1; 7 nucleotides agree with TRBD1. This CDR3 region has 14 residues. The V gene end was trimmed by 3 bases and the J gene end by 2 bases; junction bases not matched to a gene: 4. Germline V gives CDR1 SGHRS, CDR2 YFSETQ. The CDR3 coding sequence is TGCGCCAGCAGCTCGACAGGGTTAAACACTGAAGCTTTCTTT. Its translation: CASSSTGLNTEAFF.

This clonotype was counted a few times. The chain employs TRBV7-9 and TRBJ2-2; the D is unclear. Germline-derived CDR1 and CDR2 are SEHNR and FQNEAQ (reference sequence). The CDR3 extends over 15 amino acids. With 0 bases removed from V and 7 bases from J, the gap between germline ends came to 12 bases. The CDR3 loop is CASSLAIPRGGELFF. Written as DNA, the CDR3 is TGTGCCAGCAGCTTAGCGATACCTAGAGGCGGGGAGCTGTTTTTT. The entire variable domain, with the rest obtained from reference TRBV7-9 and TRBJ2-2, is as follows: DTGVSQNPRHKITKRGQNVTFRCDPISEHNRLYWYRQTLGQGPEFLTYFQNEAQLEKSRLLSDRFSAERPKGSFSTLEIQRTEQGDSAMYLCASSLAIPRGGELFFGEGSRLTVL.

J is TRBJ2-1 and V is TRBV6-2 or TRBV6-3; D is undetermined. Germline CDR1 MNHEY, CDR2 SVGEGT. Trimming took 5 bases from V and 9 from J, leaving 8 bases between them. This CDR3 is built from 11 residues. CDR3 amino acids: CASSPNAEQFF. The CDR3 bases are TGTGCCAGCAGTCCTAATGCTGAGCAGTTCTTC.

The V gene is TRBV12-3 or TRBV12-4, the J gene TRBJ2-7, with TRBD2 matching over 10 bases. CDR3 length equals 14 residues. V was pared by 7 bases and J by 6 bases, with 9 bases of the junction left unmatched. CDR3 region: CASTLSGGAPEQYF. The CDR3, as DNA: TGTGCCAGCACCTTAAGCGGGGGGGCCCCCGAGCAGTACTTC.

This rearrangement joins TRBV10-3 to TRBJ2-1, with 10 bases aligning to TRBD1. J was trimmed by 10 bases and V by 6 bases; bases with no gene match: 12. Germline CDR1 is ENHRY and CDR2 is SYGVKD. This CDR3 is built from 15 residues. In nucleotides, the CDR3 is TGTGCCATCAGCTTGGGACAGGGGTCAATCAGGGAGCAGTTCTTC. Translating gives CAISLGQGSIREQFF.

The chain employs TRBV30 and TRBJ2-3; no definite D call. The V gene's germline CDR1 is GTSNPN and CDR2 SVGIG (reference sequence). The CDR3 sequence is 15 residues long. V was pared by 0 bases and J by 8 bases, with 18 bases between. The CDR3 DNA reads TGTGCCTGGAGTGTACCTGGTAGTTCCCTCTTTACGCAGTATTTT. Protein product: CAWSVPGSSLFTQYF.

DNA for the CDR3: TGCAGTGCTTCAAGGGCCAGGGGAGTATCATACAATGAGCAGTTCTTC. This sequence encodes CSASRARGVSYNEQFF. The gene calls are TRBV20-1 and TRBJ2-1; D possibly corresponds to TRBD1 (6 bases). This CDR3 has 16 amino acids. Trimming took off 5 bases at V and 4 bases at J, with 21 bases between the two ends. The germline gives CDR1 DFQATT, CDR2 SNEGSKA (reference sequence).

The rearrangement joins TRBV30 to TRBJ2-5; 7 bases agree with TRBD1. The CDR3 sequence is 15 residues long. V shed 4 bases, J shed 4 bases, and the junction held 12 bases outside the gene matches. Germline CDR1 GTSNPN, CDR2 SVGIG (reference sequence). This chain's CDR3 is CAWTRWGYRGETQYF. CDR3 DNA: TGTGCCTGGACCCGATGGGGTTACAGGGGAGAGACCCAGTACTTC.

The gene calls are TRBV15 and TRBJ2-4, with D possibly matching TRBD1 (5 bases). The CDR3 loop spans 20 amino acids. V lost 0 bases to trimming and J lost 0 bases, with 21 bases between them. Germline CDR1 LNHNV, CDR2 YYDKDF (reference sequence). The CDR3 reads CATSRDKAPTADVAKNIQYF. DNA for the CDR3: TGTGCCACCAGCAGAGATAAGGCACCGACAGCCGATGTAGCCAAAAACATTCAGTACTTC.

This clonotype has only a few counts. The chain recombines TRBV5-1 with TRBJ2-7; TRBD1 agrees at 7 bases. Germline values: CDR1 SGHRS, CDR2 YFSETQ. Trimming took 1 base from V and 3 from J; bases not matched to a gene: 7. The CDR3 is 15 residues long. The CDR3 here is CASSLRTGSVYEQYF. CDR3 coding DNA: TGCGCCAGCAGCTTGAGGACAGGCTCCGTCTACGAGCAGTACTTC.

The chain couples TRBV29-1 to TRBJ2-1; 13 nucleotides match TRBD2. The length of the CDR3 is 16 residues. Germline-derived CDR1 and CDR2 are SQVTM and ANQGSEA. V was clipped by 7 bases and J by 4 bases; unmatched bases: 10. The CDR3 nucleotides read TGCAGCGCCGAAGGACTAGCGGGAGTAAATTACAATGAGCAGTTCTTC. This encodes CSAEGLAGVNYNEQFF.

V gene TRBV7-2 combines with J gene TRBJ2-7; 10 bases are shared with TRBD1. Germline V gives CDR1 SGHTA, CDR2 FQGNSA. J gave up 7 bases and V 4 bases, and 7 bases lay outside the gene matches. CDR3 length: 14 amino acids. In DNA, the CDR3 is TGTGCCAGCAGCTCCGGGACAGGGGTGAGAGAGCAGTACTTC. It specifies CASSSGTGVREQYF. The full variable domain, in which reference TRBV7-2 and TRBJ2-7 provide the parts outside the CDR3, is GAGVSQSPSNKVTEKGKDVELRCDPISGHTALYWYRQSLGQGLEFLIYFQGNSAPDKSGLPSDRFSAERTGGSVSTLTIQRTQQEDSAVYLCASSSGTGVREQYFGPGTRLTVT.

In its sample, this clonotype was seen a few times. The CDR3 region is CASSYRAAAGKSNEQFF. CDR3 nucleotide sequence: TGTGCCAGCAGCTACAGGGCGGCAGCGGGAAAGTCAAATGAGCAGTTCTTC. The genes are TRBV7-2 and TRBJ2-1, with D possibly matching TRBD2 (7 bases). V lost 4 bases to trimming and J lost 7 bases, with 23 bases between them. CDR1 is SGHTA, CDR2 FQGNSA, per germline. The CDR3 is made up of 17 amino acids. Using reference TRBV7-2 and TRBJ2-1 for the parts outside the CDR3, the full variable domain is GAGVSQSPSNKVTEKGKDVELRCDPISGHTALYWYRQSLGQGLEFLIYFQGNSAPDKSGLPSDRFSAERTGGSVSTLTIQRTQQEDSAVYLCASSYRAAAGKSNEQFFGPGTRLTVL.

This clonotype was seen only a few times. The chain joins TRBV10-3 to TRBJ2-5; 9 nucleotides align to TRBD1. CDR3 length equals 14 residues. Trimming cost V 8 bases and J 4 bases; bases outside gene matches: 8. CDR1 and CDR2 from the germline V gene are ENHRY and SYGVKD. As DNA, the CDR3 is TGTGCCATCTCTCCGGGACAGGGACGAGAGACCCAGTACTTC. Residues: CAISPGQGRETQYF.

This clonotype appeared a few times. The chain links TRBV12-3 or TRBV12-4 to TRBJ2-2; D unclear. There are 13 residues in the CDR3. V was trimmed by 3 bases and J by 3 bases, leaving 5 bases between them. CDR3 protein: CASSLLYTGELFF. The DNA of the CDR3 is TGTGCCAGCAGTTTGTTATACACCGGGGAGCTGTTTTTT.

A few counts support this clonotype. The chain combines TRBV15 with TRBJ2-1; a weak D match, TRBD2 (6 bases). Trimming cost V 0 bases and J 4 bases, with 19 bases left between them. The CDR3 covers 18 residues. Germline CDR1 and CDR2: LNHNV and YYDKDF (reference sequence). The DNA of the CDR3 is TGTGCCACCAGCAGAGATAACCGGGTGCGGGGTCGGTACAATGAGCAGTTCTTC. Its protein is CATSRDNRVRGRYNEQFF.

The chain is built from TRBV12-3 or TRBV12-4 and TRBJ2-3, with unresolved D. The CDR3 covers 12 residues. The V end lost 2 bases, the J end lost 5 bases, and 5 bases lay between the germline ends. The DNA of the CDR3 is TGTGCCAGCAGTTTAATGGAAGATACGCAGTATTTT. Translation gives CASSLMEDTQYF.

There are a few counts of this clonotype. The genes are TRBV24-1 and TRBJ2-1; 8 bases align to TRBD1. Germline values: CDR1 KGHDR, CDR2 SFDVKD. V was clipped by 5 bases and J by 5 bases; unmatched bases: 7. This CDR3 is built from 15 residues. The CDR3 protein is CATSVRDRLDNEQFF. The CDR3 DNA sequence: TGTGCCACCAGTGTAAGGGACAGGCTTGACAATGAGCAGTTCTTC.

CDR3: CASQRGPGELFF. The CDR3 bases are TGTGCCAGCCAGAGGGGGCCCGGGGAGCTGTTTTTT. The chain is built from TRBV2 and TRBJ2-2; 7 bases fit TRBD1. The germline V gene encodes CDR1 SNHLY and CDR2 FYNNEI. The length of the CDR3 is 12 residues. Trimming at V came to 8 bases and at J to 6 bases, leaving 3 bases not matched to a gene.

This chain links TRBV7-8 with TRBJ2-5; D remains ambiguous. The length of the CDR3 is 14 residues. The V and J ends lost 2 bases and 7 bases respectively, with 14 bases between them. Germline V gene lookup returns CDR1 SGHVS and CDR2 FQNEAQ. The CDR3 region is CASSLRWDWSTQYF. The DNA of the CDR3 is TGTGCCAGCAGCTTAAGATGGGATTGGTCGACCCAGTACTTC.

The rearrangement uses TRBV10-1 and TRBJ2-7; D ambiguous. This CDR3 contains 13 residues. V was cut by 2 bases and J by 3 bases, with 8 bases left in between. CDR1 and CDR2 from the germline V gene are WNHNN and SYGVQD (reference sequence). CDR3 nucleotide sequence: TGCGCCAGCAGTGAGAATGCAGGCTACGAGCAGTACTTC. This translates into CASSENAGYEQYF.